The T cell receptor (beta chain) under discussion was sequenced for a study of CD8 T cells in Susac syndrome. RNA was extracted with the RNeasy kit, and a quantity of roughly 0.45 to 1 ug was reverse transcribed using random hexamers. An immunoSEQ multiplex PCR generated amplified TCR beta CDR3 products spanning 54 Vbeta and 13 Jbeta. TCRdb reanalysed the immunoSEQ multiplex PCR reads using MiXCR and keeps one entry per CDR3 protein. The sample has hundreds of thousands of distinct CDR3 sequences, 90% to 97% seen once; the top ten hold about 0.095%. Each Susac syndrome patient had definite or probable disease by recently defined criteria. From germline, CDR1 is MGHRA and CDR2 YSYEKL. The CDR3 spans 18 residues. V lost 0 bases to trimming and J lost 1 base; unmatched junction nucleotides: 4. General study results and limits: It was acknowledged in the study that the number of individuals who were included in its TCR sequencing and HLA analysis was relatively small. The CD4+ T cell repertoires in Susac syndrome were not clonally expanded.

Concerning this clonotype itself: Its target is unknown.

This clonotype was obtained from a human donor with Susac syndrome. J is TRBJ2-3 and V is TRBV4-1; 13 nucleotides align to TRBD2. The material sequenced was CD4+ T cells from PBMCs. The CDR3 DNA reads TGCGCCAGCAGCCAAGATCCCACTAGCGGGAGGGGCACAGATACGCAGTATTTT. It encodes CASSQDPTSGRGTDTQYF.